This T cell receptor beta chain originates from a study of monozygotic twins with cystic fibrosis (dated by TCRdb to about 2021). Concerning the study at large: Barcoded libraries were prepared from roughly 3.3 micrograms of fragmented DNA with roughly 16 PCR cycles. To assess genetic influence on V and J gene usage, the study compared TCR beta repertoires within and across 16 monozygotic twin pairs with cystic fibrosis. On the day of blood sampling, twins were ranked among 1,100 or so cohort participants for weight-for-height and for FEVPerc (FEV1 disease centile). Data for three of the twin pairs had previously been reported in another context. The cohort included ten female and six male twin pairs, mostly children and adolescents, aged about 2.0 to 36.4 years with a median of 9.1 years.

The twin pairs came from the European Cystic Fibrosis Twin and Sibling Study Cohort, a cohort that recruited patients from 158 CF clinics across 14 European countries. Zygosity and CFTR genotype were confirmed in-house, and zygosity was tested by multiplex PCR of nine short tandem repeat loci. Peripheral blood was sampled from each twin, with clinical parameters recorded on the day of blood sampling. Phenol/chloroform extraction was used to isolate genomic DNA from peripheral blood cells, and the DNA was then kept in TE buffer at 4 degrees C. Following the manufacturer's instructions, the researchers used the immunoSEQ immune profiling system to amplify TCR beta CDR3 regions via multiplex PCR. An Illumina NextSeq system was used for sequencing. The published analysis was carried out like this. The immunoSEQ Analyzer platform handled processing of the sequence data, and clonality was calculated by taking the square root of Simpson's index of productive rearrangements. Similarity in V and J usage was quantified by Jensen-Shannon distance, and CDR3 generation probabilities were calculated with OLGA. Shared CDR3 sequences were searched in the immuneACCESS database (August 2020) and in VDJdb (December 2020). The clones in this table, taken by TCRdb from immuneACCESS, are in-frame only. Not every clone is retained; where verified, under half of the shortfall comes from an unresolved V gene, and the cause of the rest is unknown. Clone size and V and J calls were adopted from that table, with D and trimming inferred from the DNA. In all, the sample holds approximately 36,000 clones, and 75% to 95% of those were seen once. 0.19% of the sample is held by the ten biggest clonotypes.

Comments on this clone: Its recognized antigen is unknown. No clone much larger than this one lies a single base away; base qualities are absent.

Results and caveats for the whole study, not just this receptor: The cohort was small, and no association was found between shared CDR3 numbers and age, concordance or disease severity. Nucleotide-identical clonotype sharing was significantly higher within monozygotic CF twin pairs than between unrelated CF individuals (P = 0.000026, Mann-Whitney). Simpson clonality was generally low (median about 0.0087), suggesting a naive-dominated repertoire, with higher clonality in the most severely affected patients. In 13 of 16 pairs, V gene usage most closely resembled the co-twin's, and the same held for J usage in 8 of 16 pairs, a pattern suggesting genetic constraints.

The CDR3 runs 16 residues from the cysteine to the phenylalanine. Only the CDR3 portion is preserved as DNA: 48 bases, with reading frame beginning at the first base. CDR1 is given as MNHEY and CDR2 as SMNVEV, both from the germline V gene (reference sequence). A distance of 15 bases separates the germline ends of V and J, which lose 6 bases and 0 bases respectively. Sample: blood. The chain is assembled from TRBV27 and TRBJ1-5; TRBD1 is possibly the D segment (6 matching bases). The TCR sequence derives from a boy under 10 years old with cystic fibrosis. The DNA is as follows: TGTGCCAGCAGCTCCCTAGGGGGGAATAGCAATCAGCCCCAGCATTTT. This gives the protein CASSSLGGNSNQPQHF.